This T cell receptor (beta chain) was captured by sequencing in a study of cytomegalovirus exposure and HLA in healthy donors (dated by TCRdb to 2016 to 2017). For context, the study as a whole: According to an earlier analysis of 587 of the donors, 150 million to 200 million T cells yielded approximately 120 million unique TCR beta sequences and about 300 Gb of sequence data. The later analysis used no new phenotypic data to find candidate immune exposures, relying instead on TCR beta sequences and their occurrence across donors. Using immunosequencing, the study profiled T cell repertoires from 666 subjects and related those repertoires to cytomegalovirus serostatus. In a later genetic analysis, genome-wide SNP genotypes for about three fifths of the roughly 670 donors were used, and that subset was treated as a discovery cohort. Among the roughly 400 genotyped donors, around 81% belonged to the genetic ancestry cluster associated with self-reported Caucasian donors. To predict cytomegalovirus infection status, the study combined high-throughput TCR immunosequencing, statistical association of individual TCRs with disease status, and machine learning. Typing coverage differed by locus: A, B, C, DRB1 and DQB1 were typed in about 620-640 donors, DQA1 in about 500, DPA1 in 600 to 610, and DPB1 in roughly 450. In a later analysis, previously published TCR beta repertoires from hundreds of donors were re-analyzed and high-resolution HLA genotyping was added so that TCR occurrence patterns could be studied. In addition to the first cohort of 666 subjects, a separate validation cohort of some 120 different subjects was used. Donor age, sex, ethnicity and CMV serostatus were compiled alongside the repertoire data. Because of strong linkage in the cohort, roughly five DR-DQ haplotypes were treated as single units for association and clustering. The aim of the study was to test whether cataloging public T cell receptors could identify signatures of past pathogen exposure. To decide whether each TCR beta V gene segment behaved as functional or pseudogenic, an earlier analysis of 587 of the donors relied on high-throughput TCR beta sequencing. Across some 400 genotyped donors of the cohort, an average of roughly 200,000 unique TCR beta nucleotide sequences per donor were sequenced, and approximately 19% of those sequences were non-productive. Every discovery cohort repertoire had been produced on one sequencing platform. Both class I and class II loci were covered by HLA typing, at four-digit resolution. An early release that covered some 640 HLA-typed donors contained approximately 290 gigabases of sequencing data and about 84 million unique TCR sequences. Broad study findings and their caveats: In vitro tests confirmed that a few of the cytomegalovirus-associated TCR beta chains recognize cytomegalovirus antigens. In a later analysis, some 18,000 TCR beta sequences were associated with specific HLA alleles at a false discovery rate of 0.05. A further reported finding was that TCR beta sequences accurately predicted the HLA-A and HLA-B alleles for most subjects in the first cohort. A later analysis found that TCR association rates varied across HLA loci, with DRB1 alleles showing the most associated TCRs and HLA-C alleles the fewest. Several of the top co-occurrence clusters appeared to be linked to parvovirus B19, influenza, CMV and Epstein-Barr virus, according to a later analysis. In the study, approximately 160 TCR beta chains were listed as associated with cytomegalovirus. The earlier analysis of approximately 560 of the donors excluded fewer than 20 rarely observed V segments, including chromosome 9 orphons, because counts were too low. The authors suggested that the approach could potentially be generalized to other disease states and immunological phenotypes. Most CMV-associated TCR beta chains appeared to be HLA-restricted in a later analysis, and the HLA associations seemed to be driven largely by CMV exposure. This cohort had only TCR beta chains sequenced, and the lack of alpha or paired-chain data limited which features could be detected. For the cohort, immune exposure information was limited to CMV serostatus. A cluster of highly shared sequence variants was judged likely to represent a technical artifact of the sequencing pipeline. Linkage disequilibrium might explain the correlated functional status among segregating V segments, but an unknown experimental factor could not be excluded. Compared with equally common non-associated chains, HLA-associated TCR beta chains in a later analysis were more clonally expanded and had lower generation probabilities. HLA typing was unavailable for some donors at each locus, so association tests used only the typed subset. The classifier was reported to diagnose cytomegalovirus status with high specificity and sensitivity in both the original cohort and the validation cohort. Strong co-occurrence of HLA alleles, especially DR and DQ, made assigning TCR associations to individual alleles difficult. In an earlier analysis of around 500 of the donors, most TCR beta V segments appeared in productive rearrangements about 87% or about 30% of the time, broadly matching IMGT annotations. While some public TCRs were present in many individuals, most TCR sequences turned up only very rarely across donors. Compared with the approximately 670-donor mean, donors in an Asian-associated ancestry cluster had fewer N-insertions in productive TCRs, according to a later genetic analysis. Sequencing depth was assumed to be roughly uniform across donors in the presence/absence analyses, though that assumption may not hold. V-gene and J-gene trimming of TCR beta chains was associated with a missense DCLRE1C variant in a later genetic analysis, and the association was replicated in an independent cohort. Because the 87-base-pair reads could not distinguish some IMGT-functional V segments, including TRBV6-2 and TRBV6-3, those segments were excluded.

The library was built by means of the immunoSEQ multiplex PCR assay. For the multiplex PCR, a mixture combining 60 forward primers for TCR Vbeta segments and 13 reverse primers for TCR Jbeta segments was used. A multiplex PCR assay on genomic DNA amplified the CDR3 region of rearranged TCR beta genes. On the Illumina HiSeq System, the amplified TCR beta libraries were sequenced as 87-base-pair reads. The study's own analysis went as follows. A later analysis tallied 75 million to 95 million unique TCR beta chains across the 660 or so repertoires, and about 10 million of those chains were shared by two or more donors. To remove PCR and sequencing errors, raw reads were error-corrected and collapsed into unique sequences using a nearest-neighbor algorithm that merged closely related sequences. To assign V, D and J gene segments, CDR3 sequences were aligned to IMGT reference sequences. For a sequence to be retained, a match of at least six nucleotides was required to both a V gene segment and a J gene segment. Rearrangements were called productive when the CDR3 lacked stop codons and stayed in frame with V and J; all others were non-productive. Following IMGT convention, CDR3 was defined as the stretch from the second conserved V-encoded cysteine to the conserved J-encoded phenylalanine. The earlier analysis of some 580 of the donors excluded any sequence lacking an unambiguous match to a single V gene segment. An earlier analysis of 587 of the donors classified V segments as functional when productive rearrangements were above 56.7% and as segregating when the standard deviation between donors was above 5%. A statistical classification framework was built for diagnosing cytomegalovirus status from the catalog of TCR beta chain sequences. In a later analysis, V and J genes were assigned by comparing TCR nucleotide sequences against IMGT/GENE-DB human TR gene sequences. In a later analysis, CDR3 sequences and most-parsimonious VDJ recombination scenarios were assigned using the TCRdist pipeline. In a later analysis, each TCR beta chain was defined by its CDR3 amino acid sequence together with its V-gene family, and reads without a unique V-gene family were excluded. As a way to deal with suspected cross-contamination and a sequencing artifact, a later analysis dropped approximately 570 nucleotide sequences that were highly shared and had low generation probability. In a later analysis, a clonal expansion index for each public chain was calculated from normalized within-repertoire ranks of inferred template counts. In a later analysis, generation probabilities were computed using a VDJ recombination model fitted to out-of-frame rearrangements, and the results were checked against IGoR. In a later analysis, TCR-TCR, TCR-HLA and TCR-CMV co-occurrence was scored with hypergeometric tests, and a repertoire-size bias correction was applied to TCR pairs. A later analysis estimated false discovery rates by permuting HLA or CMV assignments 20 times. A later analysis grouped co-occurring TCRs with DBSCAN, adding TCRdist sequence similarity when clustering within HLA-allele-positive subsets. For co-occurrence clustering, repertoires with fewer than 30,000 or more than 120,000 public chains were excluded, along with 5 or 6 repertoires with anomalous nucleotide sharing. Held by TCRdb, this immuneACCESS table contains in-frame sequences only and omits some clones. Under half of the omission traces to an unresolved V gene where checked; the cause of the rest is unknown. The V and J calls and clone size were taken over from that table, and D and trimming were inferred from the DNA. The sample table contains about 98,000 clones; only one count was recorded for around 74% of them. In total, the top ten clones hold around 1.8% of the sample.

The germline V gene encodes CDR1 SGHTA and CDR2 FQGNSA. The CDR3, cysteine through phenylalanine, is 14 amino acids long. Only CDR3 DNA remains: 42 bases, in frame from the first base. V is reduced by 3 bases and J by 7 bases, leaving a spacing of 13 bases between them. The cohort comprised fewer than 750 healthy bone marrow donors. At the time of sampling, every cohort member was nominally healthy, though immune exposures that went unrecorded were likely present. The donor tested CMV seronegative, placing the donor among the roughly 340 seronegative members of the cohort. Each donor provided a peripheral blood sample, and peripheral blood mononuclear cells were used for TCR beta sequencing. Genomic DNA was extracted from the blood cell samples with the Qiagen DNeasy Blood Extraction Kit. A remark on this clone: The specificity of this receptor is unknown. No base-level quality is on record; no much larger clone is a single base apart.

This TCR came from a male donor in good health and CMV-seronegative. Material: PBMCs. The sequence links TRBV7-2 to TRBJ2-1; a tentative D call is TRBD2 (6 bases match). The CDR3 sequence is CASSFPGVWNEQFF. Here is the DNA: TGTGCCAGCAGCTTTCCGGGGGTTTGGAATGAGCAGTTCTTC.